The clone carrying this T cell receptor (beta chain) has more than one count but fewer than ten. TCRdb's copy holds only in-frame clones and misses some; the assay was immunoSEQ multiplex PCR. The sample has roughly 200,000 clones, 70% to 90% seen once. Germline loops: CDR1 SGHVS, CDR2 FQNEAQ. The junction had 2 bases not matched to a gene; V was cut back by 4 bases and J by 4 bases. This CDR3 has 15 amino acids. This specimen belongs to a study of blood T cell repertoires in COVID-19. The origin of this receptor is a man between 60 and 75 years old with acute or convalescent COVID-19. The specimen was peripheral blood. The chain joins TRBV7-8 to TRBJ2-7; 15 nucleotides agree with TRBD2. Written as DNA, the CDR3 is TGTGCCAGCAGCTCGGGACTAGCGGGAGGATACGAGCAGTACTTC. Amino acid sequence: CASSSGLAGGYEQYF.